Listed here are 8 T cell receptor beta chains from one sample, sequenced in a study of OX40 agonist ivuxolimab in advanced cancers. TCRdb keeps only in-frame clones here, not all; method: immunoSEQ multiplex PCR. This repertoire shows around 150,000 clones, 75% to 95% found once; its top ten account for about 1%. The sample consisted of CD4+ or CD8+ T cells sorted from blood, taken in a trial of the OX40 agonist ivuxolimab. The receptors come from an adult with an advanced solid tumor such as melanoma, head and neck, liver or kidney cancer.

This clone was counted once. The J gene is TRBJ2-1, the V gene TRBV11-2; D is possibly TRBD1 (6 bases). The germline gives CDR1 SGHAT, CDR2 FQNNGV. This CDR3 contains 15 residues. The ends were cut back, 0 bases at V and 9 bases at J, with 15 bases in the middle. In DNA, the CDR3 is TGTGCCAGCAGCTTAGAAGGGGGAAAGGGAACTGAGCAGTTCTTC. Its protein is CASSLEGGKGTEQFF. Complete variable domain (other parts from reference TRBV11-2 and TRBJ2-1): EAGVAQSPRYKIIEKRQSVAFWCNPISGHATLYWYQQILGQGPKLLIQFQNNGVVDDSQLPKDRFSAERLKGVDSTLKIQPAKLEDSAVYLCASSLEGGKGTEQFFGPGTRLTVL.

The V and J genes are TRBV7-2 and TRBJ1-5, with D possibly being TRBD1 (6 bases). The CDR3 extends over 14 amino acids. In germline, CDR1 is SGHTA, CDR2 FQGNSA. V was trimmed by 2 bases and J by 7 bases, leaving 12 bases between them. CDR3 sequence: CASSLTGQYQPQHF. The CDR3, as DNA: TGTGCCAGCAGCTTAACAGGACAGTACCAGCCCCAGCATTTT. Using reference TRBV7-2 and TRBJ1-5 for the parts outside the CDR3, the full variable domain is GAGVSQSPSNKVTEKGKDVELRCDPISGHTALYWYRQSLGQGLEFLIYFQGNSAPDKSGLPSDRFSAERTGGSVSTLTIQRTQQEDSAVYLCASSLTGQYQPQHFGDGTRLSIL.

This clone appeared a single time. CDR3 region: CASSPGTGIYNEQFF. The DNA of the CDR3 is TGCGCCAGCAGCCCCGGAACAGGGATTTACAATGAGCAGTTCTTC. The chain uses TRBV5-1 and TRBJ2-1, with D possibly TRBD1 on 6 matching bases. Germline CDR1 SGHRS, CDR2 YFSETQ. Trimming stripped 4 bases from V and 4 bases from J, with 15 bases between. CDR3 length: 15 amino acids.

This chain joins TRBV7-9 and TRBJ2-7; D is unclear. Trimming left V 3 bases short and J 0 bases short, with 9 bases between. Germline V gene data show CDR1 as SEHNR and CDR2 as FQNEAQ (reference sequence). The CDR3 covers 14 residues. Here the CDR3 DNA reads TGTGCCAGCAGCTTGATGGAGAGCTCCTACGAGCAGTACTTC. Its protein is CASSLMESSYEQYF.

J is TRBJ2-2 and V is TRBV7-3, with TRBD1 identical over 7 bases. V dropped 5 bases and J dropped 3; count of bases not matched to a gene: 9. This CDR3 comprises 16 residues. Germline CDR1 SGHTA, CDR2 FQGTGA. The CDR3, as DNA: TGTGCCAGCAGCCCAGGGGGTACCTTACACACCGGGGAGCTGTTTTTT. It codes for CASSPGGTLHTGELFF. Full variable domain (missing parts from reference TRBV7-3 and TRBJ2-2): GAGVSQTPSNKVTEKGKYVELRCDPISGHTALYWYRQSLGQGPEFLIYFQGTGAADDSGLPNDRFFAVRPEGSVSTLKIQRTERGDSAVYLCASSPGGTLHTGELFFGEGSRLTVL.

J is TRBJ1-2 and V is TRBV19; D unclear. Germline lookup yields CDR1 LNHDA and CDR2 SQIVND (reference sequence). The CDR3 totals 17 residues. The ends were cut back, 0 bases at V and 5 bases at J, with 19 bases in the middle. CDR3 amino acids: CASSIDRTAGSRYGYTF. The CDR3 DNA reads TGTGCCAGTAGTATAGATCGAACTGCCGGGAGTAGGTATGGCTACACCTTC.

In this sample, this clone turned up a few times. The V call is TRBV19, the J call TRBJ1-5, with 7 bases identical to TRBD1. The length of the CDR3 is 15 residues. Trimming removed 3 bases from V and 1 base from J; junction bases left unmatched: 3. Germline V lookup: CDR1 LNHDA, CDR2 SQIVND (reference sequence). The CDR3 bases are TGTGCCAGTAGTATTACAGGGGTAAGCAATCAGCCCCAGCATTTT. Protein product: CASSITGVSNQPQHF. The whole variable domain, remainder taken from reference TRBV19 and TRBJ1-5, is DGGITQSPKYLFRKEGQNVTLSCEQNLNHDAMYWYRQDPGQGLRLIYYSQIVNDFQKGDIAEGYSVSREKKESFPLTVTSAQKNPTAFYLCASSITGVSNQPQHFGDGTRLSIL.

The chain recombines TRBV7-9 with TRBJ2-1; 11 bases are a match to TRBD2. The CDR3 is made up of 14 amino acids. With V trimmed by 2 bases and J by 6 bases, 0 bases remained unmatched. Germline V gene lookup returns CDR1 SEHNR and CDR2 FQNEAQ (reference sequence). CDR3 residues: CASSLTSGSNEQFF. CDR3 in DNA: TGTGCCAGCAGCTTAACTAGCGGGAGCAATGAGCAGTTCTTC. The full variable domain, completed using reference TRBV7-9 and TRBJ2-1, is DTGVSQNPRHKITKRGQNVTFRCDPISEHNRLYWYRQTLGQGPEFLTYFQNEAQLEKSRLLSDRFSAERPKGSFSTLEIQRTEQGDSAMYLCASSLTSGSNEQFFGPGTRLTVL.